Listed below are T cell receptor beta chains from one sample, sequenced in a study of T cells in Graves' hyperthyroidism and ophthalmopathy. TCRdb itself ran the multiplex PCR reads through MiXCR, one entry per CDR3 protein. The profile shows about 580,000 distinct CDR3 sequences, 11% to 15% of them singletons. The sample was blood. These receptors were collected from a woman in her thirties with Graves' hyperthyroidism that later progressed to Graves' ophthalmopathy. Both conserved end residues are part of each CDR3. The order of the fields is J gene, V gene, clone size, D gene, CDR3 DNA, CDR3 protein. A D gene is named only where the DNA matches it firmly. For some rows the clone size is stated as once, few or many, or as a class when expanded; others skip it.

j_gene: TRBJ1-1; v_gene: TRBV3-1; abundance: many; d_gene: TRBD1; CDR3nt: TGTGCCAGCAGCGAAGGACAGGGGGCCTCCACTGAAGCTTTCTTT; CDR3aa: CASSEGQGASTEAFF
j_gene: TRBJ1-2; v_gene: TRBV25-1; abundance: few; d_gene: NA; CDR3nt: TGTGCCAGCAGTGAATTCGGCGGGGGGAAAATGTATGGCTACACCTTC; CDR3aa: CASSEFGGGKMYGYTF
j_gene: TRBJ2-7; v_gene: TRBV4-3; abundance: NA; d_gene: TRBD1; CDR3nt: TGCGCCAGCAGCCGACCGGGACAGGGTATCTACGAGCAGTACTTC; CDR3aa: CASSRPGQGIYEQYF
j_gene: TRBJ2-1; v_gene: TRBV24-1; abundance: NA; d_gene: TRBD2; CDR3nt: TGTGCCACCAGTATGACTAGCGGGGCCTCCGGAGTGACAGGGAGGTACAATGAGCAGTTCTTC; CDR3aa: CATSMTSGASGVTGRYNEQFF
j_gene: TRBJ1-3; v_gene: TRBV12-5; abundance: few; d_gene: NA; CDR3nt: TGTGCTAGTGGTTTCGGGGGAAACACCATATATTTT; CDR3aa: CASGFGGNTIYF
j_gene: TRBJ1-1; v_gene: TRBV19; abundance: few; d_gene: NA; CDR3nt: TGTGCCAGTAGTATAGGCCCCGCCACTGAAGCTTTCTTT; CDR3aa: CASSIGPATEAFF
j_gene: TRBJ1-2; v_gene: TRBV10-3; abundance: many; d_gene: NA; CDR3nt: TGTGCCATCAGTGAGGCCCCACCAGGGAACTATGGCTACACCTTC; CDR3aa: CAISEAPPGNYGYTF
j_gene: TRBJ2-3; v_gene: TRBV30; abundance: few; d_gene: TRBD1; CDR3nt: TGTGCCTGGAGTGCTGGACAGGGGGAGACAGATACGCAGTATTTT; CDR3aa: CAWSAGQGETDTQYF
j_gene: TRBJ1-3; v_gene: TRBV19; abundance: few; d_gene: NA; CDR3nt: TGTGCCAGTAGTATCAGAGAGGGTTTTGGAAACACCATATATTTT; CDR3aa: CASSIREGFGNTIYF
j_gene: TRBJ2-7; v_gene: TRBV12-3/TRBV12-4; abundance: many; d_gene: TRBD2; CDR3nt: TGTGCCAGCAGTCAATCCGGGACTAGCGAATCCCGATACGAGCAGTACTTC; CDR3aa: CASSQSGTSESRYEQYF
j_gene: TRBJ2-7; v_gene: TRBV9; abundance: many; d_gene: TRBD2; CDR3nt: TGTGCCAGCAGCGTGGATAGCGGGACCTACGAGCAGTACTTC; CDR3aa: CASSVDSGTYEQYF
j_gene: TRBJ1-1; v_gene: TRBV11-3; abundance: many; d_gene: NA; CDR3nt: TGTGCCAGCAGCTTAATGCAGGGTCGCACTGAAGCTTTCTTT; CDR3aa: CASSLMQGRTEAFF
j_gene: TRBJ2-7; v_gene: TRBV3-1; abundance: few; d_gene: TRBD2; CDR3nt: TGTGCCAGCAGCCCCGGTGGAGCGGGAGGGCCCTCCTACGAGCAGTACTTC; CDR3aa: CASSPGGAGGPSYEQYF
j_gene: TRBJ2-2; v_gene: TRBV28; abundance: many; d_gene: NA; CDR3nt: TGTGCCAGCAGTTTATTCCAGGGGATGGGTTCCGGGGAGCTGTTTTTT; CDR3aa: CASSLFQGMGSGELFF
j_gene: TRBJ2-1; v_gene: TRBV20-1; abundance: many; d_gene: TRBD2; CDR3nt: TGCAGTGCGACAAGCGGGAGAGTCGGTGAGCAGTTCTTC; CDR3aa: CSATSGRVGEQFF
j_gene: TRBJ2-3; v_gene: TRBV3-1; abundance: many; d_gene: NA; CDR3nt: TGTGCCAGCAGCCAAGGAGCAGATACGCAGTATTTT; CDR3aa: CASSQGADTQYF